Listed here are 27 T cell receptor beta chains from one sample, sequenced in a study of cytotoxic CD8 clonotypes in ibrutinib-treated CLL. The protocol was immunoSEQ multiplex PCR, while the TCRdb copy is restricted to in-frame clones and leaves out a portion. This table holds approximately 300,000 clones, just under 80% found once. The sequencing used PBMCs, collected before ibrutinib treatment. These receptors were obtained from a human donor with chronic lymphocytic leukemia.

The J gene is TRBJ1-1, the V gene TRBV7-9; no clear D gene. From germline, CDR1 is SEHNR and CDR2 FQNEAQ (reference sequence). The germline V and J ends were trimmed by 1 base and 3 bases, with 9 bases remaining between them. CDR3 size: 14 residues. The CDR3 reads CASSLGTSDTEAFF. CDR3 nucleotides: TGTGCCAGCAGCTTAGGTACATCAGACACTGAAGCTTTCTTT.

The J gene is TRBJ2-5, the V gene TRBV9, with 12 bases lining up with TRBD1. The CDR3 length is 16 residues. Trimming at V came to 3 bases and at J to 3 bases, leaving 6 bases not matched to a gene. CDR1 and CDR2 from the germline V gene are SGDLS and YYNGEE. DNA of the CDR3: TGTGCCAGCAGCGCGGGACAGGGGGCCGGAAAAGAGACCCAGTACTTC. Its translation: CASSAGQGAGKETQYF.

The rearrangement links TRBV7-9 to TRBJ2-5; 7 bases match TRBD1. The CDR3 is 14 amino acids. J gave up 2 bases and V 4 bases, and 4 bases lay outside the gene matches. From germline, CDR1 is SEHNR and CDR2 FQNEAQ (reference sequence). The CDR3 here is CASSWGQIQETQYF. The CDR3 region has the DNA TGTGCCAGCAGCTGGGGACAGATTCAAGAGACCCAGTACTTC. The entire variable domain, with the rest obtained from reference TRBV7-9 and TRBJ2-5, is as follows: DTGVSQNPRHKITKRGQNVTFRCDPISEHNRLYWYRQTLGQGPEFLTYFQNEAQLEKSRLLSDRFSAERPKGSFSTLEIQRTEQGDSAMYLCASSWGQIQETQYFGPGTRLLVL.

The chain carries TRBV7-2 and TRBJ2-3; D is ambiguous. The CDR3 contains 14 residues. Germline V gives CDR1 SGHTA, CDR2 FQGNSA. V lost 3 bases and J 1 base, leaving 8 bases between the germline ends. The CDR3, as DNA: TGTGCCAGCAGCTTCGACGTGGGCACAGATACGCAGTATTTT. Translation: CASSFDVGTDTQYF. Together with reference TRBV7-2 and TRBJ2-3, the CDR3 gives the full variable domain: GAGVSQSPSNKVTEKGKDVELRCDPISGHTALYWYRQSLGQGLEFLIYFQGNSAPDKSGLPSDRFSAERTGGSVSTLTIQRTQQEDSAVYLCASSFDVGTDTQYFGPGTRLTVL.

This clone was found a few times. The chain joins TRBV5-6 to TRBJ1-5, with D hard to call. The CDR3 is made up of 12 amino acids. Trimming removed 3 bases from V and 7 bases from J, with 8 bases in between. CDR1 is SGHDT, CDR2 YYEEEE, per germline. The CDR3 here is CASSYKTQPQHF. In DNA, the CDR3 is TGTGCCAGCAGCTACAAAACGCAGCCCCAGCATTTT.

This chain links TRBV7-9 with TRBJ2-1; D gene uncertain. CDR1 and CDR2 (germline): SEHNR, FQNEAQ (reference sequence). The CDR3 loop spans 11 amino acids. V shed 4 bases and J shed 9 bases, with 7 bases lying between them. As DNA, the CDR3 is TGTGCCAGCAGCTGGGCACGTGAGCAGTTCTTC. Its translation: CASSWAREQFF.

The chain recombines TRBV9 with TRBJ2-1; a possible D gene is TRBD1 (6 bases). Germline V gene data show CDR1 as SGDLS and CDR2 as YYNGEE. The CDR3 sequence is 14 residues long. Trimming took off 4 bases at V and 9 bases at J, with 17 bases between the two ends. The CDR3 DNA is TGTGCCAGCAGCCCACGTCAACAGGGAATTGAGCAGTTCTTC. This sequence encodes CASSPRQQGIEQFF.

This sequence joins TRBV7-9 and TRBJ2-7; 10 nucleotides line up with TRBD1. The CDR3 is made up of 14 amino acids. With 4 bases clipped from V and 3 bases from J, the junction kept 3 bases outside the gene matches. Germline CDR1 SEHNR, CDR2 FQNEAQ (reference sequence). Here the CDR3 reads CASSYGTGVYEQYF. CDR3 DNA: TGTGCCAGCAGCTACGGGACAGGGGTCTACGAGCAGTACTTC. The full variable domain, its missing parts supplied by reference TRBV7-9 and TRBJ2-7, is DTGVSQNPRHKITKRGQNVTFRCDPISEHNRLYWYRQTLGQGPEFLTYFQNEAQLEKSRLLSDRFSAERPKGSFSTLEIQRTEQGDSAMYLCASSYGTGVYEQYFGPGTRLTVT.

For this clone: One end of the junction does not line up with germline, which may come from a read error. The chain combines TRBV7-7 with TRBJ2-2; D perhaps matches TRBD2 (5 bases). This CDR3 is built from 16 residues. In germline, CDR1 is SSHAT, CDR2 FNYEAQ (reference sequence). The DNA of the CDR3 is TGTGCTAGCAGCTTAGTGCGGGTTCCGAACACCGGGGAGCTGTTTTTT. It is translated as CASSLVRVPNTGELFF.

This clone was found once. The chain recombines TRBV5-4 with TRBJ2-3; TRBD2 matches 9 bases. CDR1 is SGHNT and CDR2 is YYREEE in the germline V gene (reference sequence). This CDR3 has 16 residues. Trimming cost V 1 base and J 1 base; bases outside gene matches: 4. CDR3 bases: TGTGCCAGCAGCTTGAGGGCGGGAGGGGGCACAGATACGCAGTATTTT. Encoded protein: CASSLRAGGGTDTQYF.

CDR3 in DNA: TGCAGCGTTGTGTGGGGGACTGAGCAGTTCTTC. Its protein product is CSVVWGTEQFF. This chain connects TRBV29-1 to TRBJ2-1; D is perhaps TRBD1 or TRBD2 (5 bases each). The germline V gene has CDR1 SQVTM and CDR2 ANQGSEA. Trimming pared 4 bases from V and 9 bases from J, leaving 10 bases between. There are 11 residues in the CDR3.

This clone occurred once. The chain links TRBV4-1 to TRBJ2-2, with D maybe TRBD2 (6 bases). The V end lost 1 base, the J end lost 5 bases, and 14 bases lay between the germline ends. The length of the CDR3 is 16 residues. Germline CDR1 and CDR2: MGHRA and YSYEKL. The CDR3 nucleotides read TGCGCCAGCAGCCAAGCGGGGCAGGGAGGTACCGGGGAGCTGTTTTTT. Its protein product is CASSQAGQGGTGELFF.

This clone was seen only once. The chain has TRBV14 and TRBJ2-7, with D maybe TRBD1 (5 bases). V was cut by 4 bases and J by 0 bases, with 16 bases left in between. The CDR3 covers 16 residues. Germline V lookup: CDR1 SGHDN, CDR2 FVKESK. The DNA for the CDR3 is TGTGCCAGCAGCCTTACCACCTGGGGCAGCTCCTACGAGCAGTACTTC. Translated, it gives CASSLTTWGSSYEQYF.

The chain is built from TRBV7-2 and TRBJ2-1, with TRBD2 identical over 13 bases. From germline, CDR1 is SGHTA and CDR2 FQGNSA. J was trimmed by 7 bases and V by 1 base; bases with no gene match: 10. The CDR3 spans 18 residues. CDR3 sequence: CASSLGGRTSGSTNEQFF. CDR3 sequence (DNA): TGTGCCAGCAGCTTAGGGGGACGGACTAGCGGGAGTACGAATGAGCAGTTCTTC.

The chain recombines TRBV7-7 with TRBJ2-1, with D maybe TRBD2 (6 bases). V lost 5 bases and J lost 7, with 12 bases in between. Looked up from germline, CDR1 is SSHAT and CDR2 is FNYEAQ (reference sequence). This CDR3 has 13 residues. The CDR3 DNA follows: TGTGCCAGCAGCCTAGGGGCGGGGAATGAGCAGTTCTTC. Its protein product is CASSLGAGNEQFF.

This clone is a singleton in its sample. CDR3: CASSPPSANNEQFF. The CDR3 DNA reads as TGTGCCAGCTCACCACCAAGTGCAAACAATGAGCAGTTCTTC. The chain uses TRBV18 and TRBJ2-1; D is unclear. The CDR3 contains 14 residues. Trimming removed 0 bases at V and 5 bases at J, with 8 bases between. The germline V gene encodes CDR1 KGHSH and CDR2 LQKENI.

This clone was counted a single time. The chain carries TRBV11-2 and TRBJ2-5; 8 nucleotides agree with TRBD2. The CDR3 totals 15 residues. Germline lookup yields CDR1 SGHAT and CDR2 FQNNGV. V lost 4 bases, J lost 7 bases, and 11 bases stayed unmatched. This chain's CDR3 is CASSSSGREAGTQYF. The CDR3 nucleotides are TGTGCCAGCAGCTCCAGCGGGAGAGAAGCGGGGACCCAGTACTTC.

This clone showed up just a few times. This sequence joins TRBV10-3 and TRBJ2-7; D is undetermined. There are 14 residues in the CDR3. Trimming removed 6 bases from V and 4 bases from J, with 16 bases in between. Germline V gives CDR1 ENHRY, CDR2 SYGVKD. CDR3 in amino acids: CAISTQYQTYEQYF. The CDR3 DNA follows: TGTGCCATCAGCACCCAATACCAGACTTACGAGCAGTACTTC.

This sequence joins TRBV20-1 and TRBJ2-7; D not certain. V lost 2 bases and J lost 3, with 5 bases in between. CDR1 and CDR2 from the germline V gene are DFQATT and SNEGSKA (reference sequence). CDR3 length equals 11 residues. This chain's CDR3 is CSARRLYEQYF. In nucleotides, the CDR3 is TGCAGTGCTAGAAGGCTCTACGAGCAGTACTTC.

The DNA of the CDR3 is TGCAGCGTTGCACAGACCGACAATGAGCAGTTCTTC. Its protein product is CSVAQTDNEQFF. V and J are TRBV29-1 and TRBJ2-1; no clear D gene. Germline V gene sequence: CDR1 SQVTM, CDR2 ANQGSEA. Deletions cut 4 bases from V and 5 bases from J, with 9 bases between. The CDR3 runs 12 residues.

The rearrangement joins TRBV7-9 to TRBJ2-2; TRBD2 aligns across 11 bases. Per the germline V gene, CDR1 is SEHNR and CDR2 is FQNEAQ (reference sequence). The CDR3 is made up of 18 amino acids. V shed 6 bases and J 1 base; nucleotides not matched to a gene: 10. The CDR3, as DNA: TGTGCCAGCAGTTCCGGGGATCTAGCGGGAGGGAACACCGGGGAGCTGTTTTTT. Protein sequence: CASSSGDLAGGNTGELFF.

This clone appeared once. This chain joins TRBV28 and TRBJ1-1; weak D call: TRBD1 (6 bases). This CDR3 is built from 16 residues. Germline V CDR1 and CDR2: MDHEN, SYDVKM. Trimming shortened V by 4 bases and J by 5 bases, and 20 bases separated the two germline ends. CDR3 in DNA: TGTGCCAGCAGTTCCGGGACATATTGGATTGGGACTGAAGCTTTCTTT. Residues: CASSSGTYWIGTEAFF.

This sequence joins TRBV4-2 and TRBJ2-7; TRBD2 matches 12 bases. Unmatched junction bases numbered 10, after V lost 0 bases and J lost 1 base. Germline CDR1 is LGHNA and CDR2 is YNFKEQ. The CDR3 contains 19 residues. The CDR3 region has the DNA TGTGCCAGCAGCCAAGAGGAGGGTCTAGCGGGAGGGCCATCCTACGAGCAGTACTTC. Translating gives CASSQEEGLAGGPSYEQYF.

In DNA form, the CDR3 reads TGCGCCAGCAGCCAAGAGGGAAGAGGGGGCGGCGAGCAGTACTTC. Protein product: CASSQEGRGGGEQYF. The chain couples TRBV4-3 to TRBJ2-7; 7 bases map to TRBD1. The CDR3 is 15 amino acids. The germline V gene has CDR1 LGHNA and CDR2 YSLEER. Germline trimming cut 0 bases from V and 6 bases from J; bases unmatched to any gene: 8.

The chain has TRBV19 and TRBJ1-4; maybe TRBD1 (6 bases). CDR1 is LNHDA, CDR2 SQIVND, per germline (reference sequence). V lost 5 bases and J 7 bases, leaving 17 bases between the germline ends. The CDR3 has 15 amino acids. The CDR3 DNA follows: TGTGCCAGTAGTGGTAGGGGGTTTTATAGTGAAAAACTGTTTTTT. It codes for CASSGRGFYSEKLFF. The full variable domain, with the rest looked up from reference TRBV19 and TRBJ1-4, is DGGITQSPKYLFRKEGQNVTLSCEQNLNHDAMYWYRQDPGQGLRLIYYSQIVNDFQKGDIAEGYSVSREKKESFPLTVTSAQKNPTAFYLCASSGRGFYSEKLFFGSGTQLSVL.

CDR3 nucleotides: TGCGCCAGCAGTCAAACTAGCGGGAGGCCAGACAATGAGCAGTTCTTC. Encoded protein: CASSQTSGRPDNEQFF. V and J are TRBV10-1 and TRBJ2-1; 12 positions match TRBD2. CDR1 and CDR2 from the germline V gene are WNHNN and SYGVQD (reference sequence). This CDR3 is built from 16 residues. V shed 5 bases, J shed 5 bases, and the junction held 7 bases outside the gene matches.

The CDR3 loop is CSVEGTGRETQYF. CDR3 in DNA: TGCAGCGTTGAGGGGACAGGGAGAGAGACCCAGTACTTC. The chain combines TRBV29-1 with TRBJ2-5; 9 nucleotides agree with TRBD1. CDR3 size: 13 residues. V was clipped by 3 bases and J by 4 bases; unmatched bases: 3. Per the germline V gene, CDR1 is SQVTM and CDR2 is ANQGSEA.